The next 21 T cell receptor beta chains were all read from a single sample in a study of blood T cell repertoires in COVID-19. TCRdb's copy holds only in-frame clones and misses some; the assay was immunoSEQ multiplex PCR. The profile covers roughly 200,000 clones, with roughly 90% appearing a single time and about 4.6% taken by the ten largest. Sequencing used PBMCs or T cells enriched from blood (not recorded which). These receptors all come from a young woman who had been exposed to COVID-19.

V gene TRBV10-3 combines with J gene TRBJ1-2; TRBD1 agrees at 7 bases. The CDR3 consists of 13 residues. In germline, CDR1 is ENHRY, CDR2 SYGVKD. The V segment lost 6 bases and the J segment 5 bases; nucleotides outside the gene matches: 6. The CDR3 bases are TGTGCCATCAGCTCGACAGGGTTGTATGGCTACACCTTC. Translation gives CAISSTGLYGYTF.

The genes are TRBV6-5 and TRBJ1-5; possibly TRBD1 for D (6 bases). Trimming cost V 6 bases and J 5 bases, with 14 bases left between them. From germline, CDR1 is MNHEY and CDR2 SVGAGI. The length of the CDR3 is 14 residues. The CDR3 loop is CASRKSGGYQPQHF. The CDR3 DNA reads TGTGCCAGCAGGAAATCGGGGGGCTATCAGCCCCAGCATTTT.

The J gene is TRBJ2-5, the V gene TRBV12-3 or TRBV12-4; TRBD2 matches 7 bases. The CDR3 spans 13 residues. With V trimmed by 6 bases and J by 10 bases, 11 bases remained unmatched. CDR3 sequence: CASSTTAGGIQYF. CDR3 nucleotide sequence: TGTGCCAGCAGCACGACAGCCGGGGGGATCCAGTACTTC.

The rearrangement uses TRBV24-1 and TRBJ2-1; 7 nucleotides agree with TRBD2. Trimming cost V 3 bases and J 2 bases; bases outside gene matches: 6. The CDR3 is made up of 16 amino acids. Per the germline V gene, CDR1 is KGHDR and CDR2 is SFDVKD. The CDR3 is CATSDGGGRAYNEQFF. The DNA for the CDR3 is TGTGCCACCAGTGATGGCGGGGGAAGGGCCTACAATGAGCAGTTCTTC.

The genes are TRBV19 and TRBJ1-2; the D gene is possibly TRBD1 (5 bases). The germline gives CDR1 LNHDA, CDR2 SQIVND (reference sequence). Trimming pared 6 bases from V and 7 bases from J, leaving 15 bases between. CDR3 size: 13 residues. The CDR3 DNA is TGTGCCAGTAGGGGGCTTCGGGCTGGTGGCTACACCTTC. It encodes CASRGLRAGGYTF.

The rearrangement uses TRBV7-9 and TRBJ2-2; 9 bases line up with TRBD2. J gave up 2 bases and V 6 bases, and 4 bases lay outside the gene matches. Germline CDR1 reads SEHNR; CDR2 reads FQNEAQ (reference sequence). This CDR3 has 15 residues. The CDR3 region has the DNA TGTGCCAGCAGTCCTAGCGGGGCTAACACCGGGGAGCTGTTTTTT. Protein sequence: CASSPSGANTGELFF. The full variable domain, completed using reference TRBV7-9 and TRBJ2-2, is DTGVSQNPRHKITKRGQNVTFRCDPISEHNRLYWYRQTLGQGPEFLTYFQNEAQLEKSRLLSDRFSAERPKGSFSTLEIQRTEQGDSAMYLCASSPSGANTGELFFGEGSRLTVL.

The chain couples TRBV2 to TRBJ2-5; 7 nucleotides align to TRBD2. The germline V gene has CDR1 SNHLY and CDR2 FYNNEI. V shed 9 bases, J shed 3 bases, and the junction held 10 bases outside the gene matches. The CDR3 length is 14 residues. CDR3: CASQGLTTKETQYF. CDR3 sequence (DNA): TGTGCCAGTCAGGGACTAACGACGAAAGAGACCCAGTACTTC.

The chain employs TRBV18 and TRBJ2-5, with 7 positions matching TRBD1. There are 16 residues in the CDR3. Germline V gene data show CDR1 as KGHSH and CDR2 as LQKENI. V lost 8 bases and J lost 2; bases outside the gene matches: 14. The CDR3, as DNA: TGTGCCAGCCGCCAGTCAGGGGGATTGGGACAAGAGACCCAGTACTTC. Protein: CASRQSGGLGQETQYF.

This chain joins TRBV7-8 and TRBJ1-4; 8 bases agree with TRBD1. CDR1 is SGHVS and CDR2 is FQNEAQ in the germline V gene. V lost 5 bases and J lost 0; bases outside the gene matches: 11. The CDR3 runs 18 residues. CDR3 nucleotide sequence: TGTGCCAGCAGCACCATACCAGGGGGCTCCGCAACTAATGAAAAACTGTTTTTT. Amino acids: CASSTIPGGSATNEKLFF. The whole variable domain, filled in from reference TRBV7-8 and TRBJ1-4, reads GAGVSQSPRYKVAKRGQDVALRCDPISGHVSLFWYQQALGQGPEFLTYFQNEAQLDKSGLPSDRFFAERPEGSVSTLKIQRTQQEDSAVYLCASSTIPGGSATNEKLFFGSGTQLSVL.

The chain combines TRBV28 with TRBJ1-2; D is unresolved. The CDR3 has 14 amino acids. Per the germline V gene, CDR1 is MDHEN and CDR2 is SYDVKM. The germline V and J ends were trimmed by 5 bases and 4 bases, with 14 bases remaining between them. The CDR3 is CASSITGGLYGYTF. The DNA of the CDR3 is TGTGCCAGCAGTATCACCGGCGGACTCTATGGCTACACCTTC.

This chain uses TRBV7-9 with TRBJ2-3, with a tentative D call TRBD2 (5 bases). V was clipped by 7 bases and J by 4 bases, with 12 bases between them. This CDR3 region has 13 residues. CDR1 is SEHNR, CDR2 FQNEAQ, per germline (reference sequence). The CDR3 reads CASTSRSADTQYF. DNA for the CDR3: TGTGCCAGCACCTCGCGTAGCGCAGATACGCAGTATTTT.

The genes are TRBV7-3 and TRBJ1-1; no clear D. Germline CDR1 is SGHTA and CDR2 is FQGTGA. This CDR3 spans 14 amino acids. V was shortened by 1 base and J by 3 bases, with 9 bases between the two germline ends. This CDR3 is CASSLRGADTEAFF. The CDR3 DNA is TGTGCCAGCAGCTTAAGGGGAGCGGACACTGAAGCTTTCTTT.

J is TRBJ2-7 and V is TRBV6-2 or TRBV6-3; possibly TRBD1 for D (6 bases). V was trimmed by 6 bases and J by 3 bases, leaving 12 bases between them. CDR1 MNHEY and CDR2 SVGEGT come from the germline V gene. The CDR3 totals 13 residues. The CDR3 DNA follows: TGTGCCAGCAGCCGGACAGACCTCTACGAGCAGTACTTC. Its protein product is CASSRTDLYEQYF.

This chain connects TRBV19 to TRBJ1-5, with 11 bases aligning to TRBD1. After removal of 5 bases from V and 3 bases from J, the junction contained 6 bases not matched to a gene. Germline lookup yields CDR1 LNHDA and CDR2 SQIVND (reference sequence). The CDR3 sequence is 16 residues long. CDR3 nucleotides: TGTGCCAGTAGTCAACGGGACAGGGGGATCAATCAGCCCCAGCATTTT. This sequence encodes CASSQRDRGINQPQHF.

This chain connects TRBV10-2 to TRBJ2-3, with 11 bases that match TRBD2. The V gene's germline CDR1 is WSHSY and CDR2 SAAADI. CDR3 length: 16 amino acids. J gave up 6 bases and V 0 bases, and 5 bases lay outside the gene matches. CDR3 region: CASSESLAGVADTQYF. The CDR3 DNA follows: TGCGCCAGCAGTGAGTCACTAGCGGGGGTTGCCGATACGCAGTATTTT.

The rearrangement links TRBV19 to TRBJ1-5, with D possibly TRBD1 on 6 matching bases. Trimming removed 1 base at V and 7 bases at J, with 17 bases between. CDR1 and CDR2 from the germline V gene are LNHDA and SQIVND (reference sequence). The CDR3 spans 16 residues. The CDR3 coding sequence is TGTGCCAGTAGTATAGTCGACGGGGGGCTCGGGCAGCCCCAGCATTTT. Protein product: CASSIVDGGLGQPQHF.

The chain employs TRBV12-3 or TRBV12-4 and TRBJ1-1; no clear D gene. The CDR3 runs to 13 residues. Trimming removed 5 bases from V and 4 bases from J, with 11 bases in between. The CDR3 region has the DNA TGTGCCAGCAGTCGGGTGTGGGTCACTGAAGCTTTCTTT. This sequence encodes CASSRVWVTEAFF.

V gene TRBV25-1 combines with J gene TRBJ1-6, with unresolved D. This CDR3 comprises 13 residues. The ends were cut back, 10 bases at V and 7 bases at J, with 14 bases in the middle. Germline CDR1 MGHDK, CDR2 SYGVNS. The CDR3 loop reads CATDPGSNSPLHF. DNA for the CDR3: TGTGCCACCGACCCGGGAAGCAATTCACCCCTCCACTTT. The variable domain in full, completed from reference TRBV25-1 and TRBJ1-6, reads EADIYQTPRYLVIGTGKKITLECSQTMGHDKMYWYQQDPGMELHLIHYSYGVNSTEKGDLSSESTVSRIRTEHFPLTLESARPSHTSQYLCATDPGSNSPLHFGNGTRLTVT.

V usage is TRBV14 and J usage is TRBJ2-7, with D possibly TRBD1 on 6 matching bases. With 4 bases removed from V and 0 bases from J, the gap between germline ends came to 16 bases. CDR1 SGHDN and CDR2 FVKESK come from the germline V gene. CDR3 length: 16 amino acids. As DNA, the CDR3 is TGTGCCAGCAGCCTCGTTTCGACAGGTAGCTCCTACGAGCAGTACTTC. Its translation is CASSLVSTGSSYEQYF.

The chain links TRBV3-1 (or the pseudogene TRBV3-2) to TRBJ1-2; tentative D call: TRBD1 (6 bases). The CDR3 loop spans 16 amino acids. The V end lost 3 bases, the J end lost 4 bases, and 18 bases lay between the germline ends. In germline, CDR1 is LGHDT, CDR2 YNNKEL (reference sequence). CDR3 in DNA: TGTGCCAGCAGCCACGGGATAGGGGGAAAGGGCTATGGCTACACCTTC. This gives the protein CASSHGIGGKGYGYTF.

V gene TRBV1 combines with J gene TRBJ2-3; the D segment call TRBD2 is taken from the table without a DNA check. TRBV1 corresponds to a pseudogene. The CDR3 totals 13 residues. The CDR3 sequence: CTPGGSRTDTQYF. CDR3 DNA: TGCACCCCCGGGGGGTCCCGCACAGATACGCAGTATTTT.